This T cell receptor beta chain was sequenced in a study of beta chain features in type 1 diabetes. Study results and limitations: The study found moderately but significantly shorter TCRB CDR3s in all four CD4+ subsets of Type 1 diabetes patients.

Expressed TCRB transcripts were sequenced after all isolated RNA was converted to cDNA. Profiling relied on immunoSEQ multiplex PCR, and the TCRdb table lists in-frame clones only, not all of them. The sample yields under 70,000 clones, around 60% seen once. CDR3 size: 18 residues. Losses at the gene ends were 4 bases for V and 2 bases for J; bases not matched to a gene: 10. Per germline, CDR1 SGHDN and CDR2 FVKESK. About this clone: Its antigen is undetermined.

The sample taken for sequencing was stem cell memory CD4+ T cells from blood. This sequence originates from a woman aged 25 to 45 with type 1 diabetes. This chain links TRBV14 with TRBJ2-1; TRBD1 matches 11 bases. CDR3 sequence (DNA): TGTGCCAGCAGCCTATTCCAAAAGGGACAGGGGGCCTACAATGAGCAGTTCTTC. It is translated as CASSLFQKGQGAYNEQFF.